In its sample, the clone carrying this T cell receptor beta chain was seen a few times. This CDR3 is built from 13 residues. Deletions cut 8 bases from V and 4 bases from J, with 14 bases between. CDR1 and CDR2 (germline): SNHLY, FYNNEI. TCRdb reanalysed the RT-PCR reads using MiXCR and keeps one entry per CDR3 protein. Of hundreds of thousands of distinct CDR3 sequences in the sample, 13% to 15% are singletons; the top ten hold 3.6%. The origin of this receptor is a female donor in good health, serving as a healthy control. The sample was memory CD4+ T cells from blood. This sequence joins TRBV2 and TRBJ1-1; D gene uncertain. CDR3 residues: CASGVEVFTEAFF. As DNA, the CDR3 is TGTGCCAGCGGGGTGGAGGTGTTCACTGAAGCTTTCTTT.